This passage covers 20 T cell receptor beta chains from one sample sequenced in a study of blood T cell repertoires in COVID-19. Profiled with immunoSEQ multiplex PCR; TCRdb holds only in-frame clones, not every one. The sample holds approximately 200,000 clones, roughly 83% seen once. The sample comprised PBMCs or T cells enriched from blood (not recorded which). These TCRs come from a woman in her thirties or forties with acute COVID-19.

The CDR3 nucleotides are TGTGCCAGCAGCCTTTTAAGGGGGGGTGAGCAGTACTTC. Translated: CASSLLRGGEQYF. The genes are TRBV3-1 (or the pseudogene TRBV3-2) and TRBJ2-7; D is possibly TRBD2 (7 bases). Per the germline V gene, CDR1 is LGHDT and CDR2 is YNNKEL (reference sequence). The CDR3 is made up of 13 amino acids. Deletions cut 4 bases from V and 7 bases from J, with 14 bases between.

This clone has more than one count but fewer than ten. The chain has TRBV6-4 and TRBJ2-1; D not certain. The CDR3 has 13 residues. Germline V CDR1 and CDR2: MRHNA, SNTAGT. The ends were cut back, 0 bases at V and 5 bases at J, with 5 bases in the middle. The CDR3 sequence: CASSDSSNNEQFF. CDR3 DNA sequence: TGTGCCAGCAGTGACTCCTCTAACAATGAGCAGTTCTTC.

A few counts support this clone. The chain links TRBV5-1 to TRBJ2-4; 9 nucleotides match TRBD1. CDR1 is SGHRS and CDR2 is YFSETQ in the germline V gene. After removal of 4 bases from V and 7 bases from J, the junction contained 9 bases not matched to a gene. The CDR3 runs 15 residues. The CDR3 spells CASSPRSTGGNIQYF. In DNA, the CDR3 is TGCGCCAGCAGCCCCCGGTCGACAGGGGGGAACATTCAGTACTTC.

V is TRBV7-2 and J is TRBJ1-5, with a tentative D call TRBD1 (5 bases). Germline CDR1 SGHTA, CDR2 FQGNSA. The CDR3 is made up of 15 amino acids. With 5 bases removed from V and 1 base from J, the gap between germline ends came to 12 bases. As DNA, the CDR3 is TGTGCCAGCAGCCGGGGGGGGGTGAGCAATCAGCCCCAGCATTTT. It encodes CASSRGGVSNQPQHF.

The gene calls are TRBV5-1 and TRBJ1-4, with D perhaps matching TRBD1 (5 bases). V lost 4 bases and J 8 bases, leaving 27 bases between the germline ends. Germline V lookup: CDR1 SGHRS, CDR2 YFSETQ. This CDR3 region has 18 residues. CDR3 bases: TGCGCCAGCAGCACAGGCAGCCGAGGACGAGGCGGTTACGAAAAACTGTTTTTT. Its translation is CASSTGSRGRGGYEKLFF.

This rearrangement joins TRBV24-1 to TRBJ2-1; 10 bases are shared with TRBD1. This CDR3 region has 15 residues. Germline CDR1 and CDR2: KGHDR and SFDVKD. J gave up 7 bases and V 4 bases, and 6 bases lay outside the gene matches. Written as DNA, the CDR3 is TGTGCCACCAGTGAGACCGACAGGGGGCGGAATGAGCAGTTCTTC. It is translated as CATSETDRGRNEQFF.

This clone was counted a single time. The rearrangement joins TRBV27 to TRBJ2-2; 9 bases align to TRBD1. Trimming took 6 bases from V and 1 from J; bases not matched to a gene: 6. CDR1 and CDR2 from the germline V gene are MNHEY and SMNVEV (reference sequence). CDR3 length equals 16 residues. The CDR3 is CASRIKGQGNTGELFF. In DNA form, the CDR3 reads TGTGCCAGCAGGATCAAGGGACAGGGGAACACCGGGGAGCTGTTTTTT.

This clone is a singleton in its sample. This rearrangement joins TRBV28 to TRBJ1-2, with 9 nucleotides matching TRBD1. The CDR3 has 14 residues. V gave up 3 bases and J gave up 8 bases; unmatched junction bases: 7. CDR1 MDHEN and CDR2 SYDVKM come from the germline V gene. CDR3 region: CASSLSDRGSGYTF. In DNA, the CDR3 is TGTGCCAGCAGTTTGTCGGACAGGGGATCGGGCTACACCTTC.

The chain uses TRBV5-1 and TRBJ2-5; 8 bases fit TRBD2. Germline V CDR1 and CDR2: SGHRS, YFSETQ. The CDR3 has 17 residues. V shed 0 bases and J 5 bases; nucleotides not matched to a gene: 12. The CDR3 reads CASSLDRGGRLTETQYF. As DNA, the CDR3 is TGCGCCAGCAGCTTGGACCGGGGGGGGCGCCTGACGGAGACCCAGTACTTC.

V gene TRBV7-2 combines with J gene TRBJ1-6; the D is unclear. Germline CDR1 SGHTA, CDR2 FQGNSA. The CDR3 is made up of 15 amino acids. The ends were cut back, 2 bases at V and 4 bases at J, with 9 bases in the middle. The CDR3 coding sequence is TGTGCCAGCAGCTTAACGGTGTCTTATAATTCACCCCTCCACTTT. It is translated as CASSLTVSYNSPLHF.

The chain combines TRBV6-2 or TRBV6-3 with TRBJ2-7; 14 nucleotides match TRBD2. Germline lookup yields CDR1 MNHEY and CDR2 SVGEGT. The CDR3 consists of 15 residues. The J segment lost 4 bases and the V segment lost 5 bases, leaving 4 bases of the junction unmatched. The CDR3 sequence: CASSRLAGGRYEQYF. Here the CDR3 DNA reads TGTGCCAGCAGTAGACTAGCGGGGGGGCGATACGAGCAGTACTTC.

This chain connects TRBV5-4 to TRBJ1-1, with D possibly matching TRBD1 (5 bases). Between the trimmed V and J ends, which lost 4 bases and 4 bases, there was a span of 17 bases. There are 15 residues in the CDR3. CDR1 SGHNT and CDR2 YYREEE come from the germline V gene (reference sequence). This CDR3 is CASSRDGGSGTEAFF. Written as DNA, the CDR3 is TGTGCCAGCAGCCGTGACGGGGGAAGTGGCACTGAAGCTTTCTTT.

This clone occurred a few times. The chain is built from TRBV7-3 and TRBJ2-7, with 8 bases aligning to TRBD2. The CDR3 totals 14 residues. Germline lookup yields CDR1 SGHTA and CDR2 FQGTGA. V lost 0 bases and J lost 6; bases outside the gene matches: 4. The CDR3 here is CASSLTGLEGEQYF. The CDR3 DNA is TGTGCCAGCAGCTTAACGGGACTAGAGGGCGAGCAGTACTTC.

Only a few counts were recorded for this clone. This sequence joins TRBV5-1 and TRBJ2-5, with a weak D call TRBD2 (6 bases). The ends were cut back, 4 bases at V and 5 bases at J, with 12 bases in the middle. Germline V gene sequence: CDR1 SGHRS, CDR2 YFSETQ. The CDR3 length is 13 residues. CDR3 nucleotides: TGCGCCAGCAGCCTGAGTGGGGGGGAGACCCAGTACTTC. Translating it yields CASSLSGGETQYF.

To note about this clone: Other DNA sequences in this specimen translate into the identical CDR3. V is TRBV15 and J is TRBJ2-7; D unclear. Germline V gene data show CDR1 as LNHNV and CDR2 as YYDKDF (reference sequence). The CDR3 is 13 amino acids. Between the trimmed V and J ends, which lost 0 bases and 0 bases, there was a span of 3 bases. DNA of the CDR3: TGTGCCACCAGCAGAGACCTCTCCTACGAGCAGTACTTC. It yields the protein CATSRDLSYEQYF.

V usage is TRBV10-1 and J usage is TRBJ2-1; 8 nucleotides match TRBD1. V lost 6 bases and J lost 4; bases outside the gene matches: 2. This CDR3 comprises 13 residues. CDR1 and CDR2 from the germline V gene are WNHNN and SYGVQD (reference sequence). The CDR3 region is CASSRTGYNEQFF. The CDR3 DNA follows: TGCGCCAGCAGCCGGACAGGGTACAATGAGCAGTTCTTC.

This chain joins TRBV27 and TRBJ2-4; 8 bases line up with TRBD2. The V gene's germline CDR1 is MNHEY and CDR2 SMNVEV (reference sequence). Trimming cost V 6 bases and J 9 bases; bases outside gene matches: 7. The CDR3 loop spans 13 amino acids. DNA of the CDR3: TGTGCCAGCAGGGCGGGGGGTCTGGGCATTCAGTACTTC. Translation: CASRAGGLGIQYF.

This clone was detected only a few times. CDR3 region: CASSEGTQGARVDQPQHF. CDR3 nucleotides: TGTGCCAGCAGTGAAGGGACACAGGGGGCGCGGGTTGATCAGCCCCAGCATTTT. This chain connects TRBV6-1 to TRBJ1-5, with 9 bases that match TRBD1. The J segment lost 5 bases and the V segment lost 1 base, leaving 12 bases of the junction unmatched. Germline lookup yields CDR1 MNHNS and CDR2 SASEGT. CDR3 length equals 18 residues.

The gene calls are TRBV28 and TRBJ1-5; D unclear. This CDR3 contains 14 residues. The V end was cut by 3 bases, the J end by 11 bases, with 17 bases between. Per germline, CDR1 MDHEN and CDR2 SYDVKM. The CDR3 loop reads CASSFPPQIMSQHF. CDR3 bases: TGTGCCAGCAGTTTCCCCCCCCAAATCATGTCCCAGCATTTT.

The gene calls are TRBV12-3 or TRBV12-4 and TRBJ2-1; a possible D gene is TRBD1 (6 bases). The CDR3 runs to 13 residues. Trimming cost V 5 bases and J 4 bases, with 9 bases left between them. The CDR3 nucleotides read TGTGCCAGCAGTCCGGACAGTTACAATGAGCAGTTCTTC. This translates into CASSPDSYNEQFF.